Presented here are 16 T cell receptor beta chains from one specimen sequenced in a study of blood T cells in healthy people across ages. Through a sample-barcoded 5' primer and a J-beta primer mix, a second PCR was run for roughly 7 to 12 cycles. One entry per CDR3 protein results from TCRdb running MiXCR on the 5' RACE reads. The top ten clones hold over 35% of a sample with approximately 600,000 distinct CDR3 sequences, roughly 58% of them seen once. Sequencing was done on a sample of blood. The receptors were gathered from a man between 60 and 75 years old in good health.

The chain employs TRBV2 and TRBJ1-2; the match to TRBD1 covers 7 bases. The length of the CDR3 is 12 residues. The junction had 3 bases not matched to a gene; V was cut back by 6 bases and J by 5 bases. Germline lookup yields CDR1 SNHLY and CDR2 FYNNEI. CDR3 nucleotides: TGTGCCAGCAGCACAGGGGAATATGGCTACACCTTC. As protein: CASSTGEYGYTF.

This chain links TRBV5-1 with TRBJ2-4; tentatively, D is TRBD1 or TRBD2 (5 bases each). The germline gives CDR1 SGHRS, CDR2 YFSETQ. The CDR3 sequence is 16 residues long. V lost 4 bases to trimming and J lost 0 bases, with 14 bases between them. The CDR3 protein is CASSIPGPLAKNIQYF. The CDR3 DNA reads as TGCGCCAGCAGCATTCCGGGACCGTTAGCCAAAAACATTCAGTACTTC.

This clonotype turned up a few times. The CDR3 DNA sequence: TGCGCCAGCAGCCAAGGGGCTAGCGGGGGACAAGAGACCCAGTACTTC. It is translated as CASSQGASGGQETQYF. The chain combines TRBV4-1 with TRBJ2-5; 10 nucleotides line up with TRBD2. V shed 1 base, J shed 2 bases, and the junction held 4 bases outside the gene matches. The germline V gene encodes CDR1 MGHRA and CDR2 YSYEKL. The CDR3 has 16 residues.

This clonotype was observed a handful of times. V and J are TRBV6-1 and TRBJ2-3, with D hard to call. Germline assignment: CDR1 MNHNS and CDR2 SASEGT. V was shortened by 0 bases and J by 5 bases, with 9 bases between the two germline ends. The CDR3 covers 14 residues. Here the CDR3 reads CASSEAKEVDTQYF. The DNA of the CDR3 is TGTGCCAGCAGTGAAGCAAAAGAGGTAGATACGCAGTATTTT.

J is TRBJ2-2 and V is TRBV27, with 9 bases aligning to TRBD1. V lost 0 bases, J lost 6 bases, and 2 bases stayed unmatched. CDR3 length: 15 residues. The germline V gene encodes CDR1 MNHEY and CDR2 SMNVEV (reference sequence). CDR3 in DNA: TGTGCCAGCAGTTTATCGACAGGGGGTTCCGGGGAGCTGTTTTTT. This sequence encodes CASSLSTGGSGELFF.

The chain is built from TRBV12-3 or TRBV12-4 and TRBJ2-3; 10 positions match TRBD2. The ends lost 3 bases at V and 7 bases at J; junction bases unmatched: 10. This CDR3 contains 16 residues. CDR3 bases: TGTGCCAGCAGTTTGGGCGGGACTAGCGTGCTTTATACGCAGTATTTT. Its protein product is CASSLGGTSVLYTQYF.

This rearrangement joins TRBV21-1 to TRBJ2-5; the D segment call TRBD2 is taken from the table without a DNA check. TRBV21-1 is flagged as a pseudogene. This CDR3 has 16 amino acids. This chain's CDR3 is CASSKVAGGPGETQYF. CDR3 bases: TGTGCCAGCAGCAAAGTAGCGGGGGGGCCCGGAGAGACCCAGTACTTC.

This chain uses TRBV6-1 with TRBJ1-5; tentatively, D is TRBD1 (5 bases). Germline values: CDR1 MNHNS, CDR2 SASEGT. V gave up 0 bases and J gave up 7 bases, with 13 bases separating them. The CDR3 length is 15 residues. In DNA, the CDR3 is TGTGCCAGCAGTGAAGCGGGGGGGTCCCGCCAGCCCCAGCATTTT. This gives the protein CASSEAGGSRQPQHF.

V and J are TRBV21-1 and TRBJ2-2. TRBV21-1 is a recognized pseudogene. This CDR3 comprises 13 residues. CDR3 sequence: CASTRRNTGELFF. Written as DNA, the CDR3 is TGTGCCAGCACCCGAAGGAACACCGGGGAGCTGTTTTTT.

The V call is TRBV6-5, the J call TRBJ2-5; a weak D match, TRBD1 (5 bases). Germline V gives CDR1 MNHEY, CDR2 SVGAGI. Trimming removed 4 bases from V and 4 bases from J, with 13 bases in between. This CDR3 has 14 amino acids. The CDR3 spells CASSSSRQGETQYF. The CDR3 nucleotides read TGTGCCAGCAGTTCATCCCGCCAGGGAGAGACCCAGTACTTC.

The chain joins TRBV5-1 to TRBJ2-1, with 12 bases identical to TRBD1. The junction had 3 bases not matched to a gene; V was cut back by 3 bases and J by 8 bases. This CDR3 is 14 amino acids long. Germline V gives CDR1 SGHRS, CDR2 YFSETQ. CDR3: CASSWGTGGDEQFF. In nucleotides, the CDR3 is TGCGCCAGCAGCTGGGGGACAGGGGGCGATGAGCAGTTCTTC.

The V call is TRBV5-1, the J call TRBJ2-7, with 8 positions matching TRBD1. This CDR3 region has 15 residues. The germline gives CDR1 SGHRS, CDR2 YFSETQ. The junction had 5 bases not matched to a gene; V was cut back by 0 bases and J by 3 bases. CDR3 amino acids: CASSLGPTGGYEQYF. The CDR3 coding sequence is TGCGCCAGCAGCTTGGGGCCTACAGGGGGCTACGAGCAGTACTTC. The complete variable domain, with remaining parts taken from reference TRBV5-1 and TRBJ2-7, reads KAGVTQTPRYLIKTRGQQVTLSCSPISGHRSVSWYQQTPGQGLQFLFEYFSETQRNKGNFPGRFSGRQFSNSRSEMNVSTLELGDSALYLCASSLGPTGGYEQYFGPGTRLTVT.

There are a few counts of this clonotype. The chain uses TRBV12-3 or TRBV12-4 and TRBJ2-1; D assignment may be TRBD1 or TRBD2 (5 bases each). There are 13 residues in the CDR3. The germline V and J ends were trimmed by 3 bases and 9 bases, with 12 bases remaining between them. The CDR3 protein is CASSFGGIAEQFF. DNA for the CDR3: TGTGCCAGCAGTTTTGGGGGAATCGCTGAGCAGTTCTTC.

This clonotype has just a few counts. The chain couples TRBV20-1 to TRBJ2-1; 7 bases fit TRBD2. The CDR3 contains 13 residues. Trimming cost V 6 bases and J 1 base; bases outside gene matches: 3. The germline gives CDR1 DFQATT, CDR2 SNEGSKA (reference sequence). The CDR3 region has the DNA TGCAGTGCCCCGGGACTATCCTACAATGAGCAGTTCTTC. Translation: CSAPGLSYNEQFF.

This chain connects TRBV2 to TRBJ2-2, with TRBD1 matching 8 bases. V trimming: 6 bases; J trimming: 7 bases; junction bases outside the gene matches: 10. Germline CDR1 and CDR2: SNHLY and FYNNEI. There are 15 residues in the CDR3. The CDR3 protein is CASSLSQGALGELFF. The CDR3 nucleotides are TGTGCCAGCAGCCTCTCTCAGGGGGCGCTCGGGGAGCTGTTTTTT. The variable domain in full, with the rest retrieved from reference TRBV2 and TRBJ2-2, is EPEVTQTPSHQVTQMGQEVILRCVPISNHLYFYWYRQILGQKVEFLVSFYNNEISEKSEIFDDQFSVERPDGSNFTLKIRSTKLEDSAMYFCASSLSQGALGELFFGEGSRLTVL.

V is TRBV12-3 or TRBV12-4 and J is TRBJ1-6; 7 positions match TRBD1. The CDR3 length is 14 residues. The V and J ends lost 2 bases and 10 bases, in that order; junction bases with no gene match: 5. DNA for the CDR3: TGTGCCAGCAGTTTACGGGACAGAATCTCACCCCTCCACTTT. Amino acid sequence: CASSLRDRISPLHF.